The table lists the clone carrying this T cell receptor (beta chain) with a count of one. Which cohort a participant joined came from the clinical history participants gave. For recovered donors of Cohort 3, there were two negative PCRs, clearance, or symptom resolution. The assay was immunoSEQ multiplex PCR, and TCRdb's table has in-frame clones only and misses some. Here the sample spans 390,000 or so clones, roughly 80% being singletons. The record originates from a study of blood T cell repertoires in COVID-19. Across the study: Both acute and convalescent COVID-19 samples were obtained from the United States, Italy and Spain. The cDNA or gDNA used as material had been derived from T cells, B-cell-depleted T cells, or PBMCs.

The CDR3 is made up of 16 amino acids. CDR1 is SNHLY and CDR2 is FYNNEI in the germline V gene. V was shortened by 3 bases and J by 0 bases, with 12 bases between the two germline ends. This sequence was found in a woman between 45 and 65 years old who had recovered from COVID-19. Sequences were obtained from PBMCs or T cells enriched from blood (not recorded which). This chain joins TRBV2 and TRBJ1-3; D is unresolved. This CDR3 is CASSDQVGPSGNTIYF. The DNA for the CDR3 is TGTGCCAGCAGTGATCAAGTTGGCCCCTCTGGAAACACCATATATTTT.